One and the same sample provided the 27 T cell receptor beta chains below, sequenced in a study of T cell changes during pregnancy in multiple sclerosis. Here immunoSEQ multiplex PCR was the method, and the copy in TCRdb shows in-frame clones only, minus some. The data contain about 70,000 clones, 92% of them singletons. The source was CD4+ T cells from peripheral blood mononuclear cells, collected after pregnancy. The origin of the receptors is a female donor with multiple sclerosis, enrolled in a pregnancy study.

The V and J genes are TRBV6-4 and TRBJ2-2; D is undetermined. V was cut by 5 bases and J by 0 bases, with 13 bases left in between. The CDR3 sequence is 16 residues long. The V gene's germline CDR1 is MRHNA and CDR2 SNTAGT. In nucleotides, the CDR3 is TGTGCCAGCAGTCTTGACTCGACCGCGAACACCGGGGAGCTGTTTTTT. As protein: CASSLDSTANTGELFF.

The rearrangement uses TRBV7-3 and TRBJ2-2, with 15 bases fitting TRBD2. Germline loops: CDR1 SGHTA, CDR2 FQGTGA. V trimming: 5 bases; J trimming: 7 bases; junction bases outside the gene matches: 5. The CDR3 sequence is 16 residues long. In DNA form, the CDR3 reads TGTGCCAGCAGCCTAGGACTAGCGGGAGGGATCGGGGAGCTGTTTTTT. Translated, it gives CASSLGLAGGIGELFF.

The sample holds one count of this clone. The chain uses TRBV28 and TRBJ2-7; D is ambiguous. The germline V and J ends were trimmed by 3 bases and 7 bases, with 10 bases remaining between them. This CDR3 has 12 residues. From germline, CDR1 is MDHEN and CDR2 SYDVKM. In nucleotides, the CDR3 is TGTGCCAGCAGTTTCCTTTTCGGGGAGCAGTACTTC. It is translated as CASSFLFGEQYF.

This clone was detected ten times or more. The J gene is TRBJ1-2, the V gene TRBV5-1; D is possibly TRBD1 (6 bases). Germline V CDR1 and CDR2: SGHRS, YFSETQ. V was cut by 2 bases and J by 8 bases, with 16 bases left in between. The CDR3 totals 14 residues. CDR3 loop: CASSLSDSLRGYTF. DNA for the CDR3: TGCGCCAGCAGCTTATCGGACAGTCTGAGAGGCTACACCTTC.

This chain links TRBV18 with TRBJ1-5, with D unclear. The germline V gene encodes CDR1 KGHSH and CDR2 LQKENI. Trimming shortened V by 4 bases and J by 5 bases, and 12 bases separated the two germline ends. This CDR3 contains 14 residues. CDR3 sequence reads: CASSLGHTDQPQHF. In DNA form, the CDR3 reads TGTGCCAGCTCACTTGGTCACACCGATCAGCCCCAGCATTTT.

The gene calls are TRBV28 and TRBJ1-1; tentatively, D is TRBD1 (6 bases). V lost 6 bases and J 1 base, leaving 12 bases between the germline ends. This CDR3 is built from 14 residues. Germline CDR1 is MDHEN and CDR2 is SYDVKM. The CDR3 loop is CASRRDTQNTEAFF. The CDR3 region has the DNA TGTGCCAGCAGACGGGACACCCAGAACACTGAAGCTTTCTTT.

The chain recombines TRBV5-5 with TRBJ2-7, with 8 positions matching TRBD1. Germline V gene sequence: CDR1 SGHKS, CDR2 YYEKEE (reference sequence). This CDR3 comprises 14 residues. V gave up 5 bases and J gave up 1 base; unmatched junction bases: 5. For the CDR3, the DNA is TGTGCCAGCAGAGGACAGGGAGCGTCCTACGAGCAGTACTTC. As protein: CASRGQGASYEQYF. Complete variable domain (other parts from reference TRBV5-5 and TRBJ2-7): DAGVTQSPTHLIKTRGQQVTLRCSPISGHKSVSWYQQVLGQGPQFIFQYYEKEERGRGNFPDRFSARQFPNYSSELNVNALLLGDSALYLCASRGQGASYEQYFGPGTRLTVT.

The chain links TRBV5-1 to TRBJ1-1, with a tentative D call TRBD1 (6 bases). Trimming shortened V by 5 bases and J by 1 base, and 12 bases separated the two germline ends. Germline-derived CDR1 and CDR2 are SGHRS and YFSETQ. The CDR3 is 14 residues long. The chain's CDR3 is CASSSTGPNTEAFF. The CDR3 region has the DNA TGCGCCAGCAGTTCGACAGGACCGAACACTGAAGCTTTCTTT.

This clone was seen just once. V usage is TRBV5-1 and J usage is TRBJ2-5, with TRBD1 identical over 7 bases. The J segment lost 1 base and the V segment lost 2 bases, leaving 5 bases of the junction unmatched. Germline CDR1 is SGHRS and CDR2 is YFSETQ. This CDR3 region has 15 residues. CDR3 in amino acids: CASSFFSGGQETQYF. The CDR3 DNA reads as TGCGCCAGCAGCTTTTTTTCAGGGGGCCAAGAGACCCAGTACTTC.

V gene TRBV7-3 combines with J gene TRBJ2-3, with a tentative D call TRBD2 (7 bases). The CDR3 covers 14 residues. Germline V gene sequence: CDR1 SGHTA, CDR2 FQGTGA. With 2 bases removed from V and 6 bases from J, the gap between germline ends came to 12 bases. The CDR3 sequence is CASSLGGGGDTQYF. CDR3 nucleotides: TGTGCCAGCAGCTTAGGCGGGGGCGGGGATACGCAGTATTTT.

The chain has TRBV11-1 and TRBJ1-2; D unresolved. Between the trimmed V and J ends, which lost 1 base and 0 bases, there was a span of 9 bases. The CDR3 is 15 amino acids. Looked up from germline, CDR1 is SGHAT and CDR2 is FQDESV (reference sequence). CDR3 DNA: TGTGCCAGCAGCTTAGGCCACATCTCTAACTATGGCTACACCTTC. This codes for CASSLGHISNYGYTF.

The chain couples TRBV5-6 to TRBJ2-2, with D possibly TRBD2 on 6 matching bases. Trimming left V 6 bases short and J 2 bases short, with 14 bases between. The CDR3 extends over 15 amino acids. From germline, CDR1 is SGHDT and CDR2 YYEEEE. In DNA form, the CDR3 reads TGTGCCAGCAACCTGGGTAGCGGAAACACCGGGGAGCTGTTTTTT. Its protein is CASNLGSGNTGELFF.

The chain is built from TRBV6-1 and TRBJ1-5, with D uncertain. V was clipped by 3 bases and J by 1 base, with 7 bases between them. CDR1 and CDR2 from the germline V gene are MNHNS and SASEGT. This CDR3 spans 14 amino acids. The DNA of the CDR3 is TGTGCCAGCAGTGATAGAGCCAGCAATCAGCCCCAGCATTTT. It is translated as CASSDRASNQPQHF.

This chain links TRBV5-1 with TRBJ2-3, with 11 bases that match TRBD2. Trimming removed 0 bases from V and 0 bases from J; junction bases left unmatched: 12. CDR3 length equals 20 residues. Germline CDR1 reads SGHRS; CDR2 reads YFSETQ. CDR3: CASSLDPPLTSGGSTDTQYF. CDR3 in DNA: TGCGCCAGCAGCTTGGATCCCCCTCTTACTAGCGGGGGAAGCACAGATACGCAGTATTTT.

V gene TRBV9 combines with J gene TRBJ1-2; D is uncertain. The CDR3 has 13 amino acids. Trimming stripped 4 bases from V and 5 bases from J, with 12 bases between. Germline values: CDR1 SGDLS, CDR2 YYNGEE. The CDR3 sequence: CASSPAGGYGYTF. CDR3 in DNA: TGTGCCAGCAGCCCAGCAGGAGGTTATGGCTACACCTTC.

This rearrangement joins TRBV14 to TRBJ1-2, with D perhaps matching TRBD1 (6 bases). Germline loops: CDR1 SGHDN, CDR2 FVKESK. CDR3 size: 13 residues. With 4 bases removed from V and 4 bases from J, the gap between germline ends came to 10 bases. Here the CDR3 reads CASSLGTFYGYTF. CDR3 bases: TGTGCCAGCAGCCTCGGGACATTCTATGGCTACACCTTC.

The chain has TRBV6-1 and TRBJ1-6; 8 bases line up with TRBD1. Germline V gene lookup returns CDR1 MNHNS and CDR2 SASEGT. The CDR3 loop spans 14 amino acids. With V trimmed by 5 bases and J by 10 bases, 7 bases remained unmatched. CDR3 bases: TGTGCCAGCAGTTTGACAGGGGTAGAGTCACCCCTCCACTTT. Translated, it gives CASSLTGVESPLHF.

J is TRBJ2-3 and V is TRBV7-3; D perhaps matches TRBD2 (5 bases). V dropped 4 bases and J dropped 1 base, with 9 bases sitting between them. Germline V gene sequence: CDR1 SGHTA, CDR2 FQGTGA. The CDR3 length is 14 residues. The CDR3 DNA reads TGTGCCAGCAGCTCCTCCGGGGGCACAGATACGCAGTATTTT. Protein product: CASSSSGGTDTQYF.

Written as DNA, the CDR3 is TGTGCCACCAGCAGAGTATGGGGGACACCCTCCTACGAGCAGTACTTC. It translates to CATSRVWGTPSYEQYF. This chain joins TRBV15 and TRBJ2-7, with a possible D match to TRBD1 (6 bases). The CDR3 has 16 residues. V lost 1 base, J lost 0 bases, and 13 bases lay in between. Germline V gene data show CDR1 as LNHNV and CDR2 as YYDKDF (reference sequence).

The chain has TRBV5-1 and TRBJ2-2; 10 positions agree with TRBD2. Germline assignment: CDR1 SGHRS and CDR2 YFSETQ. V lost 3 bases to trimming and J lost 2 bases; unmatched junction nucleotides: 7. This CDR3 has 17 amino acids. The CDR3 sequence: CASSWDLAGGNTGELFF. CDR3 DNA sequence: TGCGCCAGCAGCTGGGATTTAGCGGGAGGAAACACCGGGGAGCTGTTTTTT.

V usage is TRBV25-1 and J usage is TRBJ1-3, with 8 bases aligning to TRBD1. CDR1 is MGHDK and CDR2 is SYGVNS in the germline V gene. CDR3 length: 16 residues. V shed 4 bases and J 1 base; nucleotides not matched to a gene: 6. The CDR3 DNA reads TGTGCCAGCAGTGGGAAATGGACAGGGTCTGGAAACACCATATATTTT. This gives the protein CASSGKWTGSGNTIYF.

CDR3 DNA sequence: TGTGCCAGCAGGGGACAGGGTTGGAGGGATAGAGGAGTGGAGACCCAGTACTTC. Its protein product is CASRGQGWRDRGVETQYF. The chain is built from TRBV2 and TRBJ2-5, with 9 nucleotides matching TRBD1. CDR3 size: 18 residues. V gave up 6 bases and J gave up 5 bases; unmatched junction bases: 19. Germline values: CDR1 SNHLY, CDR2 FYNNEI.

This chain connects TRBV6-5 to TRBJ2-7; 8 bases agree with TRBD2. The CDR3 spans 15 residues. The ends lost 8 bases at V and 1 base at J; junction bases unmatched: 10. Germline assignment: CDR1 MNHEY and CDR2 SVGAGI. The chain's CDR3 is CASWKAGAGSYEQYF. The CDR3 DNA sequence: TGTGCCAGCTGGAAAGCGGGAGCTGGGTCCTACGAGCAGTACTTC.

The gene calls are TRBV7-6 and TRBJ2-3; 12 nucleotides match TRBD2. This CDR3 contains 16 residues. The germline V gene has CDR1 SGHVS and CDR2 FNYEAQ. With 3 bases clipped from V and 1 base from J, the junction kept 2 bases outside the gene matches. CDR3 protein: CASSFRTSGGTDTQYF. Here the CDR3 DNA reads TGTGCCAGCAGCTTTCGGACTAGCGGGGGCACAGATACGCAGTATTTT.

The J gene is TRBJ1-4, the V gene TRBV5-4; possible D gene TRBD1, 5 bases. Germline V gives CDR1 SGHNT, CDR2 YYREEE (reference sequence). V was clipped by 0 bases and J by 6 bases, with 9 bases between them. The CDR3 consists of 14 residues. The CDR3 here is CASSLAGKDEKLFF. The CDR3 nucleotides read TGTGCCAGCAGCTTGGCAGGGAAGGATGAAAAACTGTTTTTT.

The genes are TRBV18 and TRBJ1-5; D ambiguous. The CDR3 runs 13 residues. CDR1 and CDR2 from the germline V gene are KGHSH and LQKENI. The V end was cut by 3 bases, the J end by 5 bases, with 8 bases between. The DNA for the CDR3 is TGTGCCAGCTCACCGCGACTTGATCAGCCCCAGCATTTT. It translates to CASSPRLDQPQHF.

The genes are TRBV5-6 and TRBJ2-7; the match to TRBD2 covers 14 bases. Germline V lookup: CDR1 SGHDT, CDR2 YYEEEE. The CDR3 runs to 13 residues. J gave up 12 bases and V 4 bases, and 6 bases lay outside the gene matches. The CDR3 here is CASSPGTSGSRYF. CDR3 nucleotides: TGTGCCAGCAGCCCTGGGACTAGCGGGAGCAGGTACTTC.